These T cell receptor beta chains were read from a single sample in a study of T cells in Graves' hyperthyroidism and ophthalmopathy. TCRdb reanalysed the multiplex PCR reads using MiXCR and keeps one entry per CDR3 protein. The sample lists hundreds of thousands of distinct CDR3 sequences; roughly 20% were seen once. The specimen was blood. Receptors originate from a young man with Graves' ophthalmopathy. CDR3s include the opening cysteine and the closing phenylalanine or tryptophan. D genes are given only for firm matches. The listing skips clone size in some rows; elsewhere it reads once, few, many or a size class.

J | size | V | D | DNA | CDR3
TRBJ1-4 | many | TRBV30 | NA | TGTGCCTGGCGCCAGCCAGGAAAACTGTTTTTT | CAWRQPGKLFF
TRBJ2-1 | NA | TRBV28 | NA | TGTGCCAGCAGTCCTGGGGGGACATCCCATGCCTACAATGAGCAGTTCTTC | CASSPGGTSHAYNEQFF
TRBJ1-5 | many | TRBV11-2 | NA | TGTGCCAGCAGCCTCACCCAAGTTAATCAGCCCCAGCATTTT | CASSLTQVNQPQHF
TRBJ2-1 | NA | TRBV3-1 | NA | TGTGCCAGCAGCCATCTCATAAGTGGGGACTTTCCATTCTTC | CASSHLISGDFPFF
TRBJ1-5 | many | TRBV20-1 | TRBD1 | TGCAGTGCTAGAGTGACAGGGATCCATAGCAATCAGCCCCAGCATTTT | CSARVTGIHSNQPQHF
TRBJ1-4 | NA | TRBV3-1 | NA | TGTGCCAGCAGCCAAGGAGCCGGGCTCACTAATGAAAAACTGTTTTTT | CASSQGAGLTNEKLFF
TRBJ1-1 | NA | TRBV4-1 | NA | TGCGCCAGCAGCCAAATCCCCGGGGGCGCGGACACTGAAGCTTTCTTT | CASSQIPGGADTEAFF
TRBJ2-1 | few | TRBV4-1 | TRBD2 | TGCGCCAGCAGCCAAGAAGATCTAGCGGGAGGCGGCTCCTACAATGAGCAGTTCTTC | CASSQEDLAGGGSYNEQFF
TRBJ2-7 | NA | TRBV5-5 | TRBD1 | TGTGCCAGTCAGGGGGAATACGAGCAGTACTTC | CASQGEYEQYF
TRBJ1-1 | few | TRBV19 | TRBD1 | TGTGCCAGCACATGGGGGGGACAGACGAACACTGAAGCTTTCTTT | CASTWGGQTNTEAFF
TRBJ2-7 | many | TRBV13 | TRBD1 | TGTGCCAGCAGCTTAGATAGGCAGGGGGCATCCTACGAGCAGTACTTC | CASSLDRQGASYEQYF
TRBJ2-2 | NA | TRBV20-1 | NA | TGCAGTGGAGGGGCAGGGTCCACCGGGGAGCTGTTTTTT | CSGGAGSTGELFF
TRBJ1-1 | NA | TRBV7-2 | NA | TGTGCCAGCACGCCAGAGAACACTGAAGCTTTCTTT | CASTPENTEAFF
TRBJ2-7 | few | TRBV5-1 | TRBD1 | TGCGCCAGCAGCGGTGGTCAGACAGGGGGTCACGAGCAGTACTTC | CASSGGQTGGHEQYF
TRBJ2-3 | NA | TRBV7-2 | TRBD1 | TGCGCCAGCAGCCCGAACCTCCGGGACAGGGGATCAGATACGCAGTATTTT | CASSPNLRDRGSDTQYF
TRBJ2-7 | few | TRBV18 | NA | TGTGCCAGCTCACACAGCGACTACGAGCAGTACTTC | CASSHSDYEQYF
TRBJ1-1 | many | TRBV28 | NA | TGTGCCAGCAGTTTAGAACTAAGGAACACTGAAGCTTTCTTT | CASSLELRNTEAFF